The 8 T cell receptor beta chains presented below share a single source sample, sequenced in a study of cytomegalovirus exposure and HLA in healthy donors. Researchers ran the PCR with 60 Vbeta and 13 Jbeta primers. The method was immunoSEQ multiplex PCR; TCRdb's version includes in-frame clones alone and lacks a portion of them. The repertoire holds 99,000 or so clones, with approximately 86% as singletons. The sample consisted of PBMCs. The source is a man aged 18 to 30 in good health and CMV-seronegative.

The chain couples TRBV5-1 to TRBJ2-3; tentatively, D is TRBD2 (5 bases). Germline loops: CDR1 SGHRS, CDR2 YFSETQ. The CDR3 covers 15 residues. The V end was cut by 6 bases, the J end by 2 bases, with 16 bases between. The CDR3 nucleotides read TGCGCCAGCATGGCGGGCAGCCTTCTCACAGATACGCAGTATTTT. Protein sequence: CASMAGSLLTDTQYF.

CDR3 sequence (DNA): TGTGCCAGCAGCTTGTTTTCCCACAACAGTAATGAAAAACTGTTTTTT. Translation gives CASSLFSHNSNEKLFF. The V gene is TRBV7-8, the J gene TRBJ1-4; no firm D call. CDR1 is SGHVS, CDR2 FQNEAQ, per germline. The CDR3 length is 16 residues. V lost 3 bases and J lost 4, with 15 bases in between.

In this sample, this clone turned up once. CDR3 bases: TGTGCCAGCAGCTGGACAGGGGGTCGTGGCTACACCTTC. Translating gives CASSWTGGRGYTF. The gene calls are TRBV5-5 and TRBJ1-2; the match to TRBD1 covers 10 bases. After removal of 3 bases from V and 7 bases from J, the junction contained 3 bases not matched to a gene. CDR1 and CDR2 from the germline V gene are SGHKS and YYEKEE (reference sequence). CDR3 length: 13 amino acids.

The DNA for the CDR3 is TGTGCCAGCTCACAACCAGACAGGGCCGCCTTCGAAGCTTTCTTT. This translates into CASSQPDRAAFEAFF. The rearrangement links TRBV18 to TRBJ1-1; TRBD1 matches 7 bases. CDR3 length: 15 residues. V shed 4 bases, J shed 8 bases, and the junction held 13 bases outside the gene matches. Germline values: CDR1 KGHSH, CDR2 LQKENI.

This clone has more than one count but fewer than ten. The V gene is TRBV10-2, the J gene TRBJ1-4; tentatively, D is TRBD1 (5 bases). Trimming removed 2 bases from V and 8 bases from J, with 12 bases in between. The CDR3 is 14 residues long. The germline gives CDR1 WSHSY, CDR2 SAAADI. The CDR3 region has the DNA TGCGCCAGCAGTGAGGGAAGGGGTCGGGAAAAACTGTTTTTT. This codes for CASSEGRGREKLFF.

This clone appeared a few times. The chain has TRBV5-6 and TRBJ2-7; D remains ambiguous. Germline V gene lookup returns CDR1 SGHDT and CDR2 YYEEEE. This CDR3 is built from 13 residues. The ends were cut back, 3 bases at V and 0 bases at J, with 7 bases in the middle. The CDR3 bases are TGTGCCAGCAGCTCGGGTTACTCCTACGAGCAGTACTTC. It translates to CASSSGYSYEQYF.

CDR3 DNA sequence: TGTGCCAGCAGTGAAGCCCTCAGGGGGAAGAATGAGCAGTTCTTC. Its translation is CASSEALRGKNEQFF. V is TRBV2 and J is TRBJ2-1; 7 positions agree with TRBD1. The CDR3 sequence is 15 residues long. V shed 0 bases, J shed 7 bases, and the junction held 6 bases outside the gene matches. CDR1 and CDR2 from the germline V gene are SNHLY and FYNNEI.

As regards this clone: One end of the junction is discordant with germline, which a read error may explain. This sample also contains other DNA sequences that code for the same CDR3. This chain connects TRBV6-5 to TRBJ1-3, with 9 bases that match TRBD1. Germline V CDR1 and CDR2: MNHEY, SVGAGI. There are 16 residues in the CDR3. The CDR3: CASSYSRDRAGNTIYF. In nucleotides, the CDR3 is TGCGCCAGCAGTTACTCGAGGGACAGGGCCGGAAACACCATATATTTT.